The source of this T cell receptor (beta chain) is a study of early T cells in non-severe SARS-CoV-2 infection. Study-level information: From unsorted whole blood, bulk RNA was sequenced, and the chains remained unpaired.

This clonotype was seen ten or more times. The TCR library protocol was used to attach unique molecular identifiers. These identifiers were attached to individual cDNA molecules. TCRdb passed the 5' RACE reads through MiXCR, listing each CDR3 protein once. The sample holds some 81,000 distinct CDR3 sequences, over 8.5% seen once. The CDR3 loop spans 16 amino acids. The germline gives CDR1 SGHTA, CDR2 FQGNSA. The trim removed 3 bases at V and 5 bases at J, leaving 8 bases unmatched. The specimen sequenced was whole blood. The TCR originated in an adult who was a healthcare worker with PCR-confirmed SARS-CoV-2 infection or an uninfected control (not recorded which). The chain combines TRBV7-2 with TRBJ2-5, with 11 bases aligning to TRBD2. The DNA of the CDR3 is TGTGCCAGCAGCTTTATCCTAGCGGGAGGTGCCGAGACCCAGTACTTC. Translated: CASSFILAGGAETQYF. Full variable domain (outside the CDR3, taken from reference TRBV7-2 and TRBJ2-5): GAGVSQSPSNKVTEKGKDVELRCDPISGHTALYWYRQSLGQGLEFLIYFQGNSAPDKSGLPSDRFSAERTGGSVSTLTIQRTQQEDSAVYLCASSFILAGGAETQYFGPGTRLLVL.